The present T cell receptor (beta chain) was sequenced within a study of T cells in Graves' hyperthyroidism and ophthalmopathy. Findings and caveats of the study: A 13 V-J signature model discriminated ophthalmopathy versus stable hyperthyroidism. Model predictions of ophthalmopathy came a median roughly 6.4 months before onset.

This CDR3 contains 14 residues. Germline CDR1 and CDR2: MNHEY and SVGAGI. The V end lost 0 bases, the J end lost 6 bases, and 12 bases lay between the germline ends. Concerning this clonotype: No antigen is known for it.

What was amplified from RNA transcripts were TCR beta CDR3 regions. Initially, a first-round RT-PCR of the TCR CDR3 employed the HTBI primer set. TCRdb used MiXCR to reprocess the multiplex PCR reads, holding one entry per CDR3 protein. The sample shows fewer than 850,000 distinct CDR3 sequences, approximately 15% of them seen only once. Sequences were obtained from blood. This clonotype was sampled from a man aged 50 or older with Graves' hyperthyroidism. This chain connects TRBV6-5 to TRBJ2-7, with D possibly being TRBD1 (6 bases). The CDR3 sequence: CASSYSSGAAEQYF. For the CDR3, the DNA is TGTGCCAGCAGTTACTCGTCAGGGGCGGCCGAGCAGTACTTC.